The T cell receptor beta chain under discussion was sequenced for a study of blood T cell repertoires in COVID-19. Background on the study: T cells, B-cell-depleted T cells, or PBMCs supplied cDNA or gDNA.

Trimming took 3 bases from V and 5 from J; bases not matched to a gene: 9. Germline lookup yields CDR1 LNHNV and CDR2 YYDKDF (reference sequence). This CDR3 comprises 15 residues. Source study methods: Amplification with reference gene primers provided the estimates of nucleated cell counts. TCRdb's table, derived via immunoSEQ multiplex PCR, lists solely in-frame clones and lacks some. The D gene and trimming were derived from the DNA, and the V and J assignments and clone size from that table. The sample holds around 72,000 clones, around four fifths seen once. This clonotype was obtained from a woman of 80 years or more with acute or convalescent COVID-19. Sample: peripheral blood. The chain carries TRBV15 and TRBJ1-1; TRBD1 agrees at 7 bases. CDR3 in DNA: TGTGCCACCAGCAGGCCTAACAGGGGTCCGACTGAAGCTTTCTTT. Amino acids: CATSRPNRGPTEAFF.